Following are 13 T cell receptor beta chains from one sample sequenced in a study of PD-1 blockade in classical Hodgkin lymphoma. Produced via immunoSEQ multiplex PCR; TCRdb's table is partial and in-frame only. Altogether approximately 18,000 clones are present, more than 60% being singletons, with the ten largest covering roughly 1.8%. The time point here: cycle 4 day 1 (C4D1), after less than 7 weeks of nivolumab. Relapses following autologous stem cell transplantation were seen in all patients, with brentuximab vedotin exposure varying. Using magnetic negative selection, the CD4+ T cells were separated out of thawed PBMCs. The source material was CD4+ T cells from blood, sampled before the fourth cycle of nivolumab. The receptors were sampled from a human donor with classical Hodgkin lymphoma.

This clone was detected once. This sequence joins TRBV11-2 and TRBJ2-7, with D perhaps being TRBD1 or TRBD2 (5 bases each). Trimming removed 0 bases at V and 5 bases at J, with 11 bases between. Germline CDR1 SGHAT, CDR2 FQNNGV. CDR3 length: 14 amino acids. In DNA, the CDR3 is TGTGCCAGCAGCTTAGATCGAGGGGTTCACGAGCAGTACTTC. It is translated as CASSLDRGVHEQYF.

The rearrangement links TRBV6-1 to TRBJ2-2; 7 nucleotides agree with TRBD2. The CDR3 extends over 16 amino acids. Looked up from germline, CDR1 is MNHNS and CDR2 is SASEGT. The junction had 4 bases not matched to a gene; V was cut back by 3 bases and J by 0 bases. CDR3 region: CASSDREASNTGELFF. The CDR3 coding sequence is TGTGCCAGCAGTGACCGGGAGGCGTCGAACACCGGGGAGCTGTTTTTT.

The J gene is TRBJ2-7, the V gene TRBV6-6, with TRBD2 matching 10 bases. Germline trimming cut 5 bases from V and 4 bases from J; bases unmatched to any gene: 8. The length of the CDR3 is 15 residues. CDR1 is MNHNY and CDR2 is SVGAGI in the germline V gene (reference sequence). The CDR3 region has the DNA TGTGCCAGCAGTCCTCAAGCGGGAGGGCCTTACGAGCAGTACTTC. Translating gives CASSPQAGGPYEQYF.

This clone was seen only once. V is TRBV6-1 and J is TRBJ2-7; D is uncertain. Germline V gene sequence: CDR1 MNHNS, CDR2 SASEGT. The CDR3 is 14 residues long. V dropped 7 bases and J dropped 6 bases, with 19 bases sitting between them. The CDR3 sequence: CASIVDAALLEQYF. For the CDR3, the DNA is TGTGCCAGCATTGTCGACGCGGCTTTACTCGAGCAGTACTTC.

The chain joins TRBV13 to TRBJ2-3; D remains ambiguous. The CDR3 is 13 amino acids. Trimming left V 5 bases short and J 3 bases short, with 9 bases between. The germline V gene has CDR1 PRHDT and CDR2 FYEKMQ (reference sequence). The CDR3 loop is CASSRKLTDTQYF. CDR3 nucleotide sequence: TGTGCCAGCAGCCGGAAATTAACAGATACGCAGTATTTT.

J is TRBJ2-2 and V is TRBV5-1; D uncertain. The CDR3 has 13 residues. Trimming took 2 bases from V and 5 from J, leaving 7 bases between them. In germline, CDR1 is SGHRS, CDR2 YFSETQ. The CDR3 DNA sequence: TGCGCCAGCAGCTTTGTGCTAACCGGGGAGCTGTTTTTT. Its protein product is CASSFVLTGELFF.

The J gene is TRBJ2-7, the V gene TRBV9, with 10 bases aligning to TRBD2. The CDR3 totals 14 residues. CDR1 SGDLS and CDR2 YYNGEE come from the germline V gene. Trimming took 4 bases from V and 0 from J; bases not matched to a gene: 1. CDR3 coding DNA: TGTGCCAGCAGCCCTAGCGGGAGCTCCTACGAGCAGTACTTC. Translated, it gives CASSPSGSSYEQYF.

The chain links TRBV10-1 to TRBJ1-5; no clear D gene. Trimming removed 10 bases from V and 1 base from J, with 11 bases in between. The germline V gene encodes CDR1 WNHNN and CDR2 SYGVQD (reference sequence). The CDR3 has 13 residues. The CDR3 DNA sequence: TGCGCCACCCGGACGAGGAGCAATCAGCCCCAGCATTTT. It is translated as CATRTRSNQPQHF.

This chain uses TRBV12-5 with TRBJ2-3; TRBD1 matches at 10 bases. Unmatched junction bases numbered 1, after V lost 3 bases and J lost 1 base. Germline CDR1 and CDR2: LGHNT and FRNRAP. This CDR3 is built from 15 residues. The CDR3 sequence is CASGLGQGGTDTQYF. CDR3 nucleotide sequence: TGTGCTAGTGGTTTAGGACAGGGGGGCACAGATACGCAGTATTTT.

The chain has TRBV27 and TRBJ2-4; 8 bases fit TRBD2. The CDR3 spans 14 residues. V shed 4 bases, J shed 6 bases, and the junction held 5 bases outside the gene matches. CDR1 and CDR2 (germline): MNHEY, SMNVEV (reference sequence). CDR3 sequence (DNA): TGTGCCAGCAGTTCGCCGCTAGCGGGAAACATTCAGTACTTC. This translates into CASSSPLAGNIQYF.

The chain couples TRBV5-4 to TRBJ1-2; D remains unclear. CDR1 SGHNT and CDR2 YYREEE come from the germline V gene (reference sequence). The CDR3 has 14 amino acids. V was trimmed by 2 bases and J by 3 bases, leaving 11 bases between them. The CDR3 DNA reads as TGTGCCAGCAGCTTCAGCCTTTCCGACTATGGCTACACCTTC. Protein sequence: CASSFSLSDYGYTF.

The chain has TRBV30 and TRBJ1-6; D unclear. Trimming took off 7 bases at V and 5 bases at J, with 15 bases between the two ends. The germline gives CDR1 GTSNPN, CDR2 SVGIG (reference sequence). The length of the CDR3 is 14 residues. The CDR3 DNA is TGTGCCTCAAGAGGACGGTTTGATAATTCACCCCTCCACTTT. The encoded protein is CASRGRFDNSPLHF.

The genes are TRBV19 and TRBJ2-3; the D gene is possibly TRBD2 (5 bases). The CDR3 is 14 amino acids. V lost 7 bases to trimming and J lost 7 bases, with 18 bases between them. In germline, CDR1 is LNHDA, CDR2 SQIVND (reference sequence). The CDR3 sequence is CASTLRRSGNTQYF. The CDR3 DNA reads TGTGCCAGTACCCTAAGGAGATCGGGAAATACGCAGTATTTT.